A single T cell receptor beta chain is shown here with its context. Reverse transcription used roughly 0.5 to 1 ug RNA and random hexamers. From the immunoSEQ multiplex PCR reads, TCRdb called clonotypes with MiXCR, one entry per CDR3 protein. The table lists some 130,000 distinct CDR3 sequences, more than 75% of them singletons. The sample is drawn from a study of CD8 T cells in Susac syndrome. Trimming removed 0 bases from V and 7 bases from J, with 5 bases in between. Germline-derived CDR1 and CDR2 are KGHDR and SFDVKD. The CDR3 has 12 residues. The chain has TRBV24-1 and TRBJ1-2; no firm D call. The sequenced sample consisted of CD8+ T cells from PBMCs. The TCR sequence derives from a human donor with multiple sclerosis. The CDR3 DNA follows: TGTGCCACCAGTGATTTGTTTGGTGGCTACACCTTC. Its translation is CATSDLFGGYTF.